This TCR beta chain was sequenced for a study of shared clonotypes between healthy human individuals. About this clone: What it recognizes is unknown.

Per the authors' pipeline: ImmunoSEQ yielded junction-only sequences lacking quality scores, so filtering differed. Data came from immunoSEQ multiplex PCR; TCRdb stores just in-frame clones and leaves some out. V and J calls and clone size are given by that table; D and trimming were obtained from the DNA. The sample shows 650,000 to 750,000 clones, more than 70% of them seen only once. Donors included only healthy HIV-negative adults lacking recent acute infections or vaccinations. From CD4+ cells came CD45RA+ naive and CD45RA-negative memory subsets. Broader study findings: Generally, naive subsets came out with larger estimated richness than memory subsets.

The V end was cut by 0 bases, the J end by 2 bases, with 10 bases between. This CDR3 spans 16 amino acids. The germline CDR1 and CDR2 sequences are SGHTA and FQGNSA. The TCR originated in a woman under 40 in good health. V and J are TRBV7-2 and TRBJ2-2, with D possibly being TRBD1 or TRBD2 (5 bases each). The sample was memory CD4+ T cells sorted from blood. Subset reported: CD45RA-negative fraction. In DNA form, the CDR3 reads TGTGCCAGCAGCTTAGCCGGGACCCCAAACACCGGGGAGCTGTTTTTT. Translation: CASSLAGTPNTGELFF.